The 27 T cell receptor beta chains below come from one sample, sequenced in a study of low-dose radiotherapy and immunotherapy resistance in tumors. TRAV- and TRBV-specific primers, spanning alpha and beta chains, primed first-strand cDNA. The authors amplified TCRs for about 20 PCR cycles with a constant-region primer and a V-primer adapter. TCRdb reprocessed the reads with MiXCR, giving one entry per CDR3 protein. The sample has 39,000 or so distinct CDR3 sequences; about 20% are singletons. Time point described: after trial treatment. The treatment: LDRT plus nivolumab, ipilimumab, low-dose cyclophosphamide and aspirin (RACIN trial). Sample: PBMCs, taken after low-dose radiotherapy plus immunotherapy. The source is a female donor with ovarian cancer.

Many counts were recorded for this clonotype. This chain joins TRBV20-1 and TRBJ2-3; TRBD2 aligns across 8 bases. Germline CDR1 and CDR2: DFQATT and SNEGSKA (reference sequence). The CDR3 is 12 residues long. J was trimmed by 4 bases and V by 5 bases; bases with no gene match: 2. CDR3 bases: TGCAGTGCTCGGGGGGGCGCAGATACGCAGTATTTT. Protein: CSARGGADTQYF.

V is TRBV5-4 and J is TRBJ2-2; 7 nucleotides agree with TRBD1. Looked up from germline, CDR1 is SGHNT and CDR2 is YYREEE (reference sequence). This CDR3 contains 16 residues. V lost 4 bases to trimming and J lost 6 bases; unmatched junction nucleotides: 12. CDR3 sequence: CASSPNRGALSGELFF. The CDR3 DNA reads TGTGCCAGCAGCCCGAACAGGGGCGCATTGTCCGGGGAGCTGTTTTTT.

This clonotype was recorded at least ten times. This chain uses TRBV6-2 or TRBV6-3 with TRBJ2-7; possibly TRBD1 for D (5 bases). The CDR3 consists of 13 residues. Germline lookup yields CDR1 MNHEY and CDR2 SVGEGT. Trimming removed 7 bases at V and 2 bases at J, with 12 bases between. As DNA, the CDR3 is TGTGCCAGCATGTCCCTGGGGCCCTACGAGCAGTACTTC. Its translation is CASMSLGPYEQYF.

This clonotype was seen ten or more times. This CDR3 reads CAWSVPGRKGEFQPQHF. In DNA, the CDR3 is TGTGCCTGGAGTGTACCTGGGAGGAAGGGGGAATTTCAGCCCCAGCATTTT. The rearrangement uses TRBV30 and TRBJ1-5; D might be TRBD1 (6 bases). The germline gives CDR1 GTSNPN, CDR2 SVGIG (reference sequence). Trimming took off 0 bases at V and 6 bases at J, with 21 bases between the two ends. This CDR3 is 17 amino acids long.

A note on this clonotype: A far more abundant clone sits one base away, making this likely a read error. The chain joins TRBV5-8 to TRBJ2-2; TRBD1 matches 11 bases. CDR1 and CDR2 from the germline V gene are SGHTS and YDEGEE. The CDR3 length is 17 residues. The CDR3 loop is CASGTPRTGGEGGELFF. The DNA of the CDR3 is TGCGCCAGCGGCACCCCCCGGACAGGGGGCGAAGGCGGGGAGCTGTTTTTT. The full variable domain, with the rest looked up from reference TRBV5-8 and TRBJ2-2, is EAGVTQSPTHLIKTRGQQATLRCSPISGHTSVYWYQQALGLGLQFLLWYDEGEERNRGNFPPRFSGRQFPNYSSELNVNALELEDSALYLCASGTPRTGGEGGELFFGEGSRLTVL.

At least ten counts were recorded for this clonotype. The chain is built from TRBV5-1 and TRBJ2-3; 10 bases align to TRBD1. CDR3 length: 16 amino acids. J was trimmed by 3 bases and V by 0 bases; bases with no gene match: 4. CDR1 and CDR2 from the germline V gene are SGHRS and YFSETQ. CDR3 protein: CASSLAGDRGTDTQYF. For the CDR3, the DNA is TGCGCCAGCAGCTTGGCCGGGGACAGGGGAACAGATACGCAGTATTTT.

Ten or more counts support this clonotype. The CDR3 loop reads CASSLYSRLGAGSTGELFF. For the CDR3, the DNA is TGTGCCAGCAGTTTATATAGCCGCCTGGGTGCGGGGAGCACCGGGGAGCTGTTTTTT. The V and J genes are TRBV27 and TRBJ2-2, with D possibly matching TRBD2 (6 bases). This CDR3 is built from 19 residues. The ends were cut back, 1 base at V and 4 bases at J, with 22 bases in the middle. CDR1 is MNHEY and CDR2 is SMNVEV in the germline V gene (reference sequence).

This clonotype was counted many times. V and J are TRBV29-1 and TRBJ2-7; no clear D. The CDR3 is made up of 12 amino acids. V lost 4 bases and J lost 2, with 9 bases in between. Germline CDR1 and CDR2: SQVTM and ANQGSEA. Here the CDR3 reads CSVGTAAYEQYF. The CDR3 nucleotides are TGCAGCGTTGGAACTGCTGCCTACGAGCAGTACTTC.

This clonotype has at least ten counts. The chain carries TRBV19 and TRBJ2-1; TRBD2 agrees at 7 bases. Germline loops: CDR1 LNHDA, CDR2 SQIVND (reference sequence). The trim removed 9 bases at V and 4 bases at J, leaving 9 bases unmatched. The CDR3 runs 14 residues. The chain's CDR3 is CASANRGGYNEQFF. The CDR3 DNA is TGTGCCAGCGCTAACCGGGGAGGGTACAATGAGCAGTTCTTC. The complete variable domain, with remaining parts taken from reference TRBV19 and TRBJ2-1, reads DGGITQSPKYLFRKEGQNVTLSCEQNLNHDAMYWYRQDPGQGLRLIYYSQIVNDFQKGDIAEGYSVSREKKESFPLTVTSAQKNPTAFYLCASANRGGYNEQFFGPGTRLTVL.

The V gene is TRBV6-1, the J gene TRBJ2-1; 7 bases fit TRBD2. Looked up from germline, CDR1 is MNHNS and CDR2 is SASEGT. The CDR3 runs to 17 residues. The junction had 12 bases not matched to a gene; V was cut back by 3 bases and J by 4 bases. The CDR3 loop reads CASSEAGRAGGYNEQFF. As DNA, the CDR3 is TGTGCCAGCAGTGAGGCTGGGAGGGCCGGGGGGTACAATGAGCAGTTCTTC.

In its sample, this clonotype ranks as medium-sized. The rearrangement joins TRBV6-6 to TRBJ2-7; 7 nucleotides agree with TRBD2. This CDR3 region has 14 residues. V gave up 6 bases and J gave up 3 bases; unmatched junction bases: 8. Germline assignment: CDR1 MNHNY and CDR2 SVGAGI (reference sequence). This chain's CDR3 is CASSLAEGSYEQYF. In DNA form, the CDR3 reads TGTGCCAGCAGCCTAGCGGAGGGGAGCTACGAGCAGTACTTC.

This clonotype has a count of ten or more. J is TRBJ2-7 and V is TRBV18; D is unresolved. CDR1 is KGHSH and CDR2 is LQKENI in the germline V gene. This CDR3 comprises 13 residues. The V gene lost 0 bases and the J gene lost 3 bases, with 6 bases spanning the gap. The CDR3 region is CASSPPANYEQYF. The CDR3 region has the DNA TGTGCCAGCTCACCACCGGCCAACTACGAGCAGTACTTC.

Note on this clonotype: The likely explanation is a read error, given a far larger clone one base away. V is TRBV28 and J is TRBJ1-2, with D tentatively TRBD1 (6 bases). Deletions cut 7 bases from V and 12 bases from J, with 21 bases between. Germline V gene lookup returns CDR1 MDHEN and CDR2 SYDVKM. The CDR3 sequence is 13 residues long. The CDR3 spells CASNGGGRLYDTF. CDR3 sequence (DNA): TGTGCCAGCAACGGCGGGGGCCGTTTGTATGACACCTTC.

The V gene is TRBV5-4, the J gene TRBJ2-6; the match to TRBD1 covers 9 bases. This CDR3 is 18 amino acids long. The V and J ends lost 2 bases and 3 bases, in that order; junction bases with no gene match: 9. Germline V lookup: CDR1 SGHNT, CDR2 YYREEE (reference sequence). The CDR3 is CASSFMTGQGVGANVLTF. The CDR3 DNA reads TGTGCCAGCAGCTTCATGACGGGACAGGGTGTTGGGGCCAACGTCCTGACTTTC.

This chain connects TRBV18 to TRBJ2-3; 11 bases agree with TRBD2. The germline V gene has CDR1 KGHSH and CDR2 LQKENI. The CDR3 contains 16 residues. The V segment lost 6 bases and the J segment 6 bases; nucleotides outside the gene matches: 11. In DNA, the CDR3 is TGTGCCAGCTCCAAGGGACTAGCGGATATTACCGATACGCAGTATTTT. This codes for CASSKGLADITDTQYF.

The CDR3 DNA reads as TGCAGTGCTAGAACCGGCAGGGGTTTATATCAGCCCCAGCATTTT. Translation: CSARTGRGLYQPQHF. J is TRBJ1-5 and V is TRBV20-1; the D gene is possibly TRBD1 (6 bases). The CDR3 length is 15 residues. V shed 2 bases and J shed 5 bases, with 16 bases lying between them. CDR1 and CDR2 (germline): DFQATT, SNEGSKA (reference sequence).

This chain uses TRBV5-1 with TRBJ2-2; no firm D call. Germline CDR1 is SGHRS and CDR2 is YFSETQ. The CDR3 has 14 residues. The V end lost 5 bases, the J end lost 0 bases, and 8 bases lay between the germline ends. The CDR3 loop is CASRPRTNTGELFF. CDR3 sequence (DNA): TGCGCCAGCAGGCCGAGGACGAACACCGGGGAGCTGTTTTTT.

Points on this clonotype: Only one base separates this from a far larger clonotype, so it likely reflects a read error. V and J are TRBV13 and TRBJ1-3; D unclear. Germline V lookup: CDR1 PRHDT, CDR2 FYEKMQ (reference sequence). This CDR3 comprises 17 residues. V was trimmed by 7 bases and J by 0 bases, leaving 19 bases between them. The CDR3: CASNKGGGRHSGNTIYF. The CDR3 bases are TGTGCCAGCAACAAAGGTGGAGGGCGACACTCTGGAAACACCATATATTTT.

This clonotype was picked up many times. This chain links TRBV28 with TRBJ2-2, with D possibly TRBD2 on 5 matching bases. The CDR3 sequence is 15 residues long. CDR1 is MDHEN, CDR2 SYDVKM, per germline. Between the trimmed V and J ends, which lost 5 bases and 0 bases, there was a span of 10 bases. CDR3 residues: CASSRSGTNTGELFF. The DNA for the CDR3 is TGTGCCAGCAGTCGTTCGGGGACGAACACCGGGGAGCTGTTTTTT.

In the case of this clonotype: A far more abundant clone sits one base away, making this likely a read error. The chain links TRBV9 to TRBJ2-1; either TRBD1 or TRBD2 may fit D (5 bases each). The V end lost 3 bases, the J end lost 10 bases, and 11 bases lay between the germline ends. CDR3 length: 12 residues. In germline, CDR1 is SGDLS, CDR2 YYNGEE. The CDR3 DNA reads as TGTGCCAGCAGCGGACTTGGGGACGAGCAGTTCTTC. Amino acids: CASSGLGDEQFF.

This clonotype has a count of ten or more. The chain recombines TRBV11-2 with TRBJ2-2; no clear D gene. Germline values: CDR1 SGHAT, CDR2 FQNNGV. V lost 5 bases and J 4 bases, leaving 8 bases between the germline ends. The CDR3 contains 13 residues. CDR3 nucleotide sequence: TGTGCCAGCAGCCTCCGGCCCACCGGGGAGCTGTTTTTT. This sequence encodes CASSLRPTGELFF.

This chain joins TRBV5-1 and TRBJ2-7; tentatively, D is TRBD1 (5 bases). The CDR3 has 13 residues. Germline assignment: CDR1 SGHRS and CDR2 YFSETQ. The ends were cut back, 0 bases at V and 7 bases at J, with 11 bases in the middle. CDR3: CASSLVAGLEQYF. In DNA, the CDR3 is TGCGCCAGCAGCTTGGTAGCAGGGTTGGAGCAGTACTTC.

A word on this clonotype: This is likely an artifact of a read error, given a far larger clone one base away. The V gene is TRBV6-4, the J gene TRBJ1-1, with D unclear. Trimming pared 10 bases from V and 1 base from J, leaving 16 bases between. Germline V gene lookup returns CDR1 MRHNA and CDR2 SNTAGT. This CDR3 contains 14 residues. The CDR3 nucleotides read TGTGCCATCAGACTGACAAGGGAGAACACTGAAGCTTTCTTT. Protein sequence: CAIRLTRENTEAFF.

This chain uses TRBV16 with TRBJ1-3; 9 bases fit TRBD1. CDR3 size: 18 residues. Germline trimming cut 0 bases from V and 1 base from J; bases unmatched to any gene: 7. Germline-derived CDR1 and CDR2 are KGHSY and FQNENV. The CDR3 reads CASSQSVAGQGSGNTIYF. DNA of the CDR3: TGTGCCAGCAGCCAATCCGTTGCCGGACAGGGGTCTGGAAACACCATATATTTT.

This clonotype was seen at least ten times. The chain has TRBV11-1 and TRBJ2-1; D not certain. Between the trimmed V and J ends, which lost 3 bases and 7 bases, there was a span of 10 bases. In germline, CDR1 is SGHAT, CDR2 FQDESV (reference sequence). The CDR3 is 13 amino acids. The CDR3 loop is CASSFEPGNEQFF. CDR3 coding DNA: TGTGCCAGCAGCTTTGAACCGGGTAATGAGCAGTTCTTC.

This clonotype turned up a few times. This sequence joins TRBV7-9 and TRBJ2-7; D gene uncertain. V was clipped by 3 bases and J by 2 bases, with 8 bases between them. CDR1 SEHNR and CDR2 FQNEAQ come from the germline V gene (reference sequence). CDR3 length equals 13 residues. The CDR3 loop is CASSLGKAYEQYF. DNA of the CDR3: TGTGCCAGCAGCTTGGGCAAAGCCTACGAGCAGTACTTC.

This clonotype has at least ten counts. The CDR3 nucleotides are TGCAGTGCCCAGACTAGCACAGATACGCAGTATTTT. It is translated as CSAQTSTDTQYF. The V and J genes are TRBV20-1 and TRBJ2-3, with D unclear. The CDR3 runs 12 residues. V was shortened by 6 bases and J by 0 bases, with 7 bases between the two germline ends. CDR1 and CDR2 (germline): DFQATT, SNEGSKA (reference sequence).